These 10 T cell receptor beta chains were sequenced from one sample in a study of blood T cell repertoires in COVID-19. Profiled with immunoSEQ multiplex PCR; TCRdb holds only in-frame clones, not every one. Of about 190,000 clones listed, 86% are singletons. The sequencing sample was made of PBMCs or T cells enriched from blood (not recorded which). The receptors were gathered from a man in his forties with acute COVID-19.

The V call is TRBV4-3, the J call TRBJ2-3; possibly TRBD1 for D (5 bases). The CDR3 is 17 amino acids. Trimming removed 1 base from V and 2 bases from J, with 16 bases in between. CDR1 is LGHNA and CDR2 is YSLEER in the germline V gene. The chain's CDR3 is CASSQGGARLLTDTQYF. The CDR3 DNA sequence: TGCGCCAGCAGCCAAGGTGGGGCTCGCCTCCTCACAGATACGCAGTATTTT.

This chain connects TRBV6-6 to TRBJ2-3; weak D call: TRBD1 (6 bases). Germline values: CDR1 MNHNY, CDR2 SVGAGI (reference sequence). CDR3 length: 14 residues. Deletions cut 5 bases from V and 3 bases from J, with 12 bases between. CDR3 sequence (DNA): TGTGCCAGCAGTCCGACAGGCTCGACAGATACGCAGTATTTT. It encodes CASSPTGSTDTQYF.

The CDR3 region has the DNA TGCGCCAGCAGCTTGGAACAGCCCCTCTATGGCTACACCTTC. Amino acid sequence: CASSLEQPLYGYTF. V usage is TRBV5-1 and J usage is TRBJ1-2; D call uncertain. Germline assignment: CDR1 SGHRS and CDR2 YFSETQ. The CDR3 spans 14 residues. V dropped 0 bases and J dropped 4 bases, with 10 bases sitting between them.

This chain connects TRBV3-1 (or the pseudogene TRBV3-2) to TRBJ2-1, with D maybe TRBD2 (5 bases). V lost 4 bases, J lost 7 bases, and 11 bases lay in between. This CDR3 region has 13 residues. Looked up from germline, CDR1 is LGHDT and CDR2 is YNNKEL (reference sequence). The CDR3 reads CASSRLLGNEQFF. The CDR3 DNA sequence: TGTGCCAGCAGCCGCCTACTAGGGAATGAGCAGTTCTTC.

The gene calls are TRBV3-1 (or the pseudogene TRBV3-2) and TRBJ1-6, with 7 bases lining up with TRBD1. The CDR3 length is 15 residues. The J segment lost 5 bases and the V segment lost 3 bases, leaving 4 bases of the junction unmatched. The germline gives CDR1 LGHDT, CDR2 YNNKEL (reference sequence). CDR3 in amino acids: CASSQGDRDNSPLHF. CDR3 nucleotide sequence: TGTGCCAGCAGCCAGGGGGACAGAGATAATTCACCCCTCCACTTT.

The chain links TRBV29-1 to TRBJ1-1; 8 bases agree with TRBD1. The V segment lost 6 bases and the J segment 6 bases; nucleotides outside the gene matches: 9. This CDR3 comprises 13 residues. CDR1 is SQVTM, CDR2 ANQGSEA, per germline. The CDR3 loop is CSVLGQEVSEAFF. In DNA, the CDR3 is TGCAGCGTCCTGGGACAGGAAGTGTCTGAAGCTTTCTTT.

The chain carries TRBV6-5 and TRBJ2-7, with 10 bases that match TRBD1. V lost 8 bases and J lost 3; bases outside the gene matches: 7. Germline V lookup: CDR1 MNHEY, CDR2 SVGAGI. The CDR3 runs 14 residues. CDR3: CASAEGQGFYEQYF. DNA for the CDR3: TGTGCCAGCGCAGAGGGACAGGGGTTCTACGAGCAGTACTTC.

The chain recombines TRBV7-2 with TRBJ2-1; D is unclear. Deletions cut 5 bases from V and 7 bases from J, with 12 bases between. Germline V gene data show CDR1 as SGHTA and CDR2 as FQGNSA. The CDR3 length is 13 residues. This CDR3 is CASSHYGENEQFF. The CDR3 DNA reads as TGTGCCAGCAGCCATTATGGAGAGAATGAGCAGTTCTTC.

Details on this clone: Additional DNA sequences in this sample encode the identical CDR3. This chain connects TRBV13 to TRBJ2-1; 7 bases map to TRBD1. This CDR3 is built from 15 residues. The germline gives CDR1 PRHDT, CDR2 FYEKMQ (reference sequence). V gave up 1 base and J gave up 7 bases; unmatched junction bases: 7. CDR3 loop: CASSLAPGGWNEQFF. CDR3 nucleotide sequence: TGTGCCAGCAGCTTAGCACCAGGGGGTTGGAATGAGCAGTTCTTC.

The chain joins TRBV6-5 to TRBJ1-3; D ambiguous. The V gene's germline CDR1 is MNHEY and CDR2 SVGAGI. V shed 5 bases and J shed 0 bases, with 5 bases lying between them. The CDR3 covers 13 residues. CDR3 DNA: TGTGCCAGCAGTCTAAGCTCTGGAAACACCATATATTTT. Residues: CASSLSSGNTIYF.